The clone carrying this T cell receptor beta chain was detected many times. Antigen unknown. This sample is part of a study of T cells in Graves' hyperthyroidism and ophthalmopathy. Study-level background: Peripheral blood sampling occurred at initial diagnosis, before any treatment.

Disease lasting under 3 months, a NOSPECS grade of at least 4, and a Clinical Activity Score of at least 3 were features of the ophthalmopathy patients. Study outcomes and limitations: Blood held most thyroid clonotypes expanded above 0.001 frequency.

The CDR3 length is 15 residues. Trimming removed 1 base at V and 3 bases at J, with 13 bases between. CDR1 SEHNR and CDR2 FQNEAQ come from the germline V gene (reference sequence). TCR beta CDR3 sequences were amplified from RNA transcripts. The HTBI set primed first-round TCR CDR3 RT-PCR. TCRdb ran MiXCR on the multiplex PCR reads and lists one entry per CDR3 protein. Of about 520,000 distinct CDR3 sequences in the sample, around a quarter were seen once. This chain connects TRBV7-9 to TRBJ2-7; possibly TRBD1 or TRBD2 for D (5 bases each). Sequencing was done on a sample of blood. The clonotype was recovered from a woman aged 25 to 39 with Graves' ophthalmopathy. CDR3 in amino acids: CASSLVGVSGYEQYF. The CDR3 DNA reads TGTGCCAGCAGCTTAGTGGGGGTAAGCGGCTACGAGCAGTACTTC.